The clone carrying this T cell receptor beta chain has only a few counts. Its target is unknown. This entry comes from a study of T cells in Graves' hyperthyroidism and ophthalmopathy. In the study overall: Peripheral blood specimens were obtained at initial diagnosis, prior to any treatment.

Uncontrolled infections, other autoimmune diseases, pregnancy or lactation led to exclusion of patients. Germline V gene sequence: CDR1 MGHDK, CDR2 SYGVNS. V lost 6 bases and J lost 3; bases outside the gene matches: 11. This CDR3 is 16 amino acids long. Amplified TCR beta CDR3 regions came from RNA transcripts. HTBI primers drove first-round RT-PCR of the TCR CDR3. From the multiplex PCR reads, TCRdb called clonotypes with MiXCR, one entry per CDR3 protein. The sample consists of 450,000 to 650,000 distinct CDR3 sequences, approximately 15% of them appearing once. Study observations and caveats: Through a model of 13 V-J features, ophthalmopathy was separated from stable hyperthyroidism. Most clonotypes expanded in the thyroid (above 0.001) were also present in blood.

This clonotype originated in a woman younger than 30 with Graves' ophthalmopathy. The sequencing input was blood. The chain uses TRBV25-1 and TRBJ2-1; TRBD2 matches at 7 bases. The CDR3 nucleotides are TGTGCCAGCAGCGAGTATCTAGCGGCCCTCTACAATGAGCAGTTCTTC. As protein: CASSEYLAALYNEQFF.